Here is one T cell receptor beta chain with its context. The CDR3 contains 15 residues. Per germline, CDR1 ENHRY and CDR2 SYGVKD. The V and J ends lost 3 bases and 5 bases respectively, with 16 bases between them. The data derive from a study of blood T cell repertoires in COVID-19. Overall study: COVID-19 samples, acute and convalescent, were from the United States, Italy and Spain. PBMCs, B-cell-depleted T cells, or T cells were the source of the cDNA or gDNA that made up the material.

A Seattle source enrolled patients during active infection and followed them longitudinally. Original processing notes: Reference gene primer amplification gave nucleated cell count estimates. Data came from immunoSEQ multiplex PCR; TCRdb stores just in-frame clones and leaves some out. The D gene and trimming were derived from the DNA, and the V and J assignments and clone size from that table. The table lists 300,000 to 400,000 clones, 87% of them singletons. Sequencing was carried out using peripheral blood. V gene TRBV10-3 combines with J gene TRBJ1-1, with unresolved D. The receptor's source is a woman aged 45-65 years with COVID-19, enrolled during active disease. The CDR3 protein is CAISDMVWSGTEAFF. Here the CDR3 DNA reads TGTGCCATCAGTGACATGGTCTGGTCGGGGACTGAAGCTTTCTTT.